The 32 T cell receptor beta chains in this list originate from one sample, sequenced in a study of regulatory and conventional T cells in RAG deficiency. Genomic DNA came from blood regulatory T cells gated CD4+ CD25-high CD127-low. Only in-frame clones appear in the TCRdb table, and some are missing; sequencing was by immunoSEQ multiplex PCR. This table holds 15,000 to 20,000 clones, about 91% found once. The same sample was also used in a study of regulatory T cells. From that second work: Primers: 52 TRBV forward and 13 TRBJ reverse.

Sequenced: Tregs sorted from blood. The origin of the receptors is a human donor in good health.

As to this clone: One end of the junction fails to match germline, which may point to a read error. This rearrangement joins TRBV10-3 to TRBJ1-2; D might be TRBD1 (5 bases). This CDR3 spans 13 amino acids. Germline V gene sequence: CDR1 ENHRY, CDR2 SYGVKD. CDR3 coding DNA: TGTGCCATCAGTGAGGGGGCTAATTATGGCTACACCTTC. This codes for CAISEGANYGYTF.

The chain uses TRBV12-5 and TRBJ1-2; D remains unclear. The CDR3 loop spans 15 amino acids. Germline assignment: CDR1 LGHNT and CDR2 FRNRAP. V shed 0 bases and J shed 0 bases, with 8 bases lying between them. This chain's CDR3 is CASGLVPSSNYGYTF. CDR3 DNA: TGTGCTAGTGGTTTGGTGCCGTCCTCTAACTATGGCTACACCTTC.

V is TRBV7-6 and J is TRBJ2-1; D unclear. The V and J ends lost 0 bases and 9 bases respectively, with 9 bases between them. The V gene's germline CDR1 is SGHVS and CDR2 FNYEAQ. The CDR3 is made up of 13 amino acids. DNA of the CDR3: TGTGCCAGCAGCTTAGCTAGCCTGACTGAGCAGTTCTTC. This gives the protein CASSLASLTEQFF.

The genes are TRBV6-5 and TRBJ2-2, with D possibly called TRBD1 or TRBD2 (5 bases each). The CDR3 is 15 residues long. CDR1 is MNHEY and CDR2 is SVGAGI in the germline V gene. V dropped 6 bases and J dropped 6 bases, with 17 bases sitting between them. CDR3: CASSSGRNTPGELFF. Here the CDR3 DNA reads TGTGCCAGCAGCTCGGGACGTAACACCCCCGGGGAGCTGTTTTTT.

J is TRBJ1-2 and V is TRBV27; maybe TRBD1 (5 bases). Trimming cost V 2 bases and J 4 bases, with 8 bases left between them. In germline, CDR1 is MNHEY, CDR2 SMNVEV (reference sequence). This CDR3 contains 13 residues. The CDR3 nucleotides are TGTGCCAGCAGTTTAACGGGGACCTATGGCTACACCTTC. The encoded protein is CASSLTGTYGYTF.

The V call is TRBV5-1, the J call TRBJ2-1, with 8 positions matching TRBD2. There are 15 residues in the CDR3. V shed 2 bases and J 0 bases; nucleotides not matched to a gene: 1. Germline CDR1 SGHRS, CDR2 YFSETQ. The CDR3 DNA sequence: TGCGCCAGCAGCTTTAGCGGGACCTCCTACAATGAGCAGTTCTTC. Its translation: CASSFSGTSYNEQFF.

This clone was recorded once. The V gene is TRBV18, the J gene TRBJ1-2; D gene uncertain. CDR3 size: 12 residues. Trimming cost V 3 bases and J 4 bases, with 6 bases left between them. Per germline, CDR1 KGHSH and CDR2 LQKENI. The CDR3 here is CASSPMTYGYTF. The CDR3 DNA sequence: TGTGCCAGCTCACCCATGACCTATGGCTACACCTTC. Using reference TRBV18 and TRBJ1-2 for the parts outside the CDR3, the full variable domain is NAGVMQNPRHLVRRRGQEARLRCSPMKGHSHVYWYRQLPEEGLKFMVYLQKENIIDESGMPKERFSAEFPKEGPSILRIQQVVRGDSAAYFCASSPMTYGYTFGSGTRLTVV.

This chain uses TRBV2 with TRBJ2-1, with 8 bases that match TRBD2. J lost 6 bases, V lost 7 bases, and 11 bases had no gene match. From germline, CDR1 is SNHLY and CDR2 FYNNEI. The CDR3 has 15 residues. The CDR3 region has the DNA TGTGCCAGCACCCCCATGGGACTAGTGGGCAATGAGCAGTTCTTC. It translates to CASTPMGLVGNEQFF.

The J gene is TRBJ2-3, the V gene TRBV12-5, with D possibly TRBD2 on 7 matching bases. CDR3 length: 14 residues. The V end was cut by 4 bases, the J end by 5 bases, with 13 bases between. CDR1 is LGHNT, CDR2 FRNRAP, per germline. Here the CDR3 DNA reads TGTGCTAGTGGTTCCCGGGGGGCGGTAGATACGCAGTATTTT. It codes for CASGSRGAVDTQYF.

This rearrangement joins TRBV4-1 to TRBJ2-1, with 11 bases lining up with TRBD2. Germline-derived CDR1 and CDR2 are MGHRA and YSYEKL. The CDR3 loop spans 15 amino acids. The J segment lost 4 bases and the V segment lost 4 bases, leaving 3 bases of the junction unmatched. CDR3 residues: CASSPGLAVYNEQFF. Here the CDR3 DNA reads TGCGCCAGCAGCCCGGGACTAGCGGTATACAATGAGCAGTTCTTC.

This CDR3 reads CASSTGTAGNTIYF. The CDR3 DNA reads as TGTGCCAGCAGTACAGGGACGGCCGGAAACACCATATATTTT. The rearrangement links TRBV6-1 to TRBJ1-3; TRBD1 is a possible D gene (6 bases). V was pared by 5 bases and J by 4 bases, with 12 bases between. Germline V gene data show CDR1 as MNHNS and CDR2 as SASEGT. CDR3 size: 14 residues.

This chain links TRBV5-1 with TRBJ2-1; tentatively, D is TRBD2 (5 bases). Per the germline V gene, CDR1 is SGHRS and CDR2 is YFSETQ. V lost 3 bases and J lost 0, with 16 bases in between. CDR3 length: 17 amino acids. CDR3 in amino acids: CASSWASSGSSYNEQFF. CDR3 nucleotide sequence: TGCGCCAGCAGCTGGGCCTCCTCGGGGAGCTCCTACAATGAGCAGTTCTTC.

This sequence joins TRBV28 and TRBJ2-6; maybe TRBD2 (6 bases). V shed 11 bases and J shed 0 bases, with 17 bases lying between them. The CDR3 consists of 16 residues. Germline assignment: CDR1 MDHEN and CDR2 SYDVKM. The CDR3 nucleotides read TGTGCCGCCAAGCCCCGGGGGTTCTCTGGGGCCAACGTCCTGACTTTC. This gives the protein CAAKPRGFSGANVLTF.

This chain uses TRBV10-3 with TRBJ1-2, with D unclear. V was trimmed by 8 bases and J by 4 bases, leaving 11 bases between them. In germline, CDR1 is ENHRY, CDR2 SYGVKD. The CDR3 totals 12 residues. CDR3 DNA sequence: TGTGCCATCGGAAGCGGGAGCTATGGCTACACCTTC. This codes for CAIGSGSYGYTF.

This chain uses TRBV14 with TRBJ1-1, with 8 positions matching TRBD1. The junction had 9 bases not matched to a gene; V was cut back by 4 bases and J by 5 bases. This CDR3 region has 15 residues. CDR1 and CDR2 (germline): SGHDN, FVKESK. As DNA, the CDR3 is TGTGCCAGCAGCCCCCAGGGGGCGATCGGTACTGAAGCTTTCTTT. Translation: CASSPQGAIGTEAFF.

The CDR3 sequence is CASSVSWREPEQFF. DNA of the CDR3: TGTGCCAGCAGTGTAAGTTGGAGGGAGCCTGAGCAGTTCTTC. V is TRBV2 and J is TRBJ2-1; tentatively, D is TRBD2 (6 bases). The CDR3 is made up of 14 amino acids. Germline CDR1 and CDR2: SNHLY and FYNNEI. V lost 4 bases and J 9 bases, leaving 16 bases between the germline ends. The whole variable domain, filled in from reference TRBV2 and TRBJ2-1, reads EPEVTQTPSHQVTQMGQEVILRCVPISNHLYFYWYRQILGQKVEFLVSFYNNEISEKSEIFDDQFSVERPDGSNFTLKIRSTKLEDSAMYFCASSVSWREPEQFFGPGTRLTVL.

The gene calls are TRBV7-2 and TRBJ1-5; possibly TRBD1 for D (5 bases). The CDR3 loop spans 13 amino acids. V shed 5 bases and J shed 11 bases, with 16 bases lying between them. Germline CDR1 and CDR2: SGHTA and FQGNSA. The CDR3: CASSQGVGGTQHF. CDR3 in DNA: TGTGCCAGCAGCCAAGGAGTTGGGGGGACCCAGCATTTT.

The chain uses TRBV19 and TRBJ1-1; D is unclear. Germline CDR1 reads LNHDA; CDR2 reads SQIVND (reference sequence). The CDR3 totals 13 residues. V shed 7 bases and J shed 6 bases, with 15 bases lying between them. As DNA, the CDR3 is TGTGCCAGTACCTTGAGGTGGGAGTCTGAAGCTTTCTTT. This codes for CASTLRWESEAFF.

The chain couples TRBV6-1 to TRBJ2-2; weak D call: TRBD1 (6 bases). CDR1 is MNHNS, CDR2 SASEGT, per germline. This CDR3 spans 15 amino acids. The V and J ends lost 4 bases and 1 base respectively, with 10 bases between them. The CDR3 nucleotides are TGTGCCAGCAGTGCCCGGGACATGAACACCGGGGAGCTGTTTTTT. Protein sequence: CASSARDMNTGELFF.

The CDR3 sequence is CASYSRGNSPLHF. CDR3 bases: TGTGCCAGCTACTCCCGGGGTAATTCACCCCTCCACTTT. The chain carries TRBV6-1 and TRBJ1-6, with no clear D. The length of the CDR3 is 13 residues. Germline values: CDR1 MNHNS, CDR2 SASEGT. Deletions cut 8 bases from V and 6 bases from J, with 11 bases between.

The gene calls are TRBV30 and TRBJ1-5, with unresolved D. Germline V gives CDR1 GTSNPN, CDR2 SVGIG (reference sequence). This CDR3 comprises 13 residues. The V end lost 2 bases, the J end lost 11 bases, and 16 bases lay between the germline ends. CDR3 bases: TGTGCCTGGAGTTTCTCAAGCGGCGGGGCCCAGCATTTT. Residues: CAWSFSSGGAQHF.

This rearrangement joins TRBV10-1 to TRBJ1-5; 10 nucleotides line up with TRBD1. The junction had 16 bases not matched to a gene; V was cut back by 11 bases and J by 6 bases. CDR1 and CDR2 from the germline V gene are WNHNN and SYGVQD (reference sequence). The CDR3 consists of 16 residues. The CDR3 here is CAGGEWDRGAGQPQHF. The DNA of the CDR3 is TGCGCCGGGGGTGAATGGGACAGGGGAGCGGGTCAGCCCCAGCATTTT.

The J gene is TRBJ2-7, the V gene TRBV2; TRBD1 agrees at 9 bases. This CDR3 region has 15 residues. V lost 5 bases, J lost 5 bases, and 10 bases stayed unmatched. Germline CDR1 reads SNHLY; CDR2 reads FYNNEI. The CDR3 region is CASSTRQGGRNEQYF. CDR3 bases: TGTGCCAGCAGTACACGACAGGGGGGGAGGAACGAGCAGTACTTC. Looking up the rest from reference TRBV2 and TRBJ2-7 gives the full variable domain: EPEVTQTPSHQVTQMGQEVILRCVPISNHLYFYWYRQILGQKVEFLVSFYNNEISEKSEIFDDQFSVERPDGSNFTLKIRSTKLEDSAMYFCASSTRQGGRNEQYFGPGTRLTVT.

The chain is built from TRBV28 and TRBJ2-3; weak D call: TRBD2 (6 bases). CDR1 and CDR2 (germline): MDHEN, SYDVKM. The ends were cut back, 4 bases at V and 4 bases at J, with 18 bases in the middle. The CDR3 extends over 16 amino acids. CDR3 protein: CASSSPLPGAADTQYF. CDR3 sequence (DNA): TGTGCCAGCAGTTCCCCCCTTCCGGGAGCGGCAGATACGCAGTATTTT.

The table lists this clone with a count of one. The chain links TRBV5-6 to TRBJ2-4, with 9 bases fitting TRBD1. V dropped 4 bases and J dropped 8; count of bases not matched to a gene: 7. In germline, CDR1 is SGHDT, CDR2 YYEEEE. The CDR3 totals 14 residues. CDR3 loop: CASSQQGATDIQYF. In DNA, the CDR3 is TGTGCCAGCAGCCAACAGGGGGCGACGGACATTCAGTACTTC.

In this sample, this clone turned up a few times. The CDR3 loop reads CASTRAANTEAFF. The DNA of the CDR3 is TGTGCCAGCACCCGGGCAGCGAACACTGAAGCTTTCTTT. The V gene is TRBV5-4, the J gene TRBJ1-1; D uncertain. CDR1 and CDR2 from the germline V gene are SGHNT and YYREEE (reference sequence). This CDR3 has 13 residues. Trimming removed 6 bases from V and 1 base from J, with 10 bases in between.

V and J are TRBV30 and TRBJ1-2, with D possibly being TRBD1 (5 bases). The CDR3 consists of 13 residues. Germline lookup yields CDR1 GTSNPN and CDR2 SVGIG (reference sequence). Trimming took off 3 bases at V and 3 bases at J, with 11 bases between the two ends. The CDR3 DNA follows: TGTGCCTGGAGACCGTCCAGGGACTATGGCTACACCTTC. Its protein product is CAWRPSRDYGYTF. The full variable domain, rest sourced from reference TRBV30 and TRBJ1-2, is SQTIHQWPATLVQPVGSPLSLECTVEGTSNPNLYWYRQAAGRGLQLLFYSVGIGQISSEVPQNLSASRPQDRQFILSSKKLLLSDSGFYLCAWRPSRDYGYTFGSGTRLTVV.

J is TRBJ1-2 and V is TRBV5-1; D is possibly TRBD1 (5 bases). The CDR3 extends over 13 amino acids. V was trimmed by 6 bases and J by 6 bases, leaving 15 bases between them. The germline gives CDR1 SGHRS, CDR2 YFSETQ. This CDR3 is CASTFQGRNGYTF. DNA of the CDR3: TGCGCCAGCACCTTTCAGGGTAGAAATGGCTACACCTTC.

The genes are TRBV6-5 and TRBJ2-7; TRBD1 matches at 7 bases. The germline CDR1 and CDR2 sequences are MNHEY and SVGAGI. Germline trimming cut 7 bases from V and 3 bases from J; bases unmatched to any gene: 12. This CDR3 has 15 amino acids. Written as DNA, the CDR3 is TGTGCCAGCACCCAAGCAGGGGGAACTTTCTACGAGCAGTACTTC. As protein: CASTQAGGTFYEQYF.

The V gene is TRBV6-1, the J gene TRBJ1-2; TRBD1 matches 7 bases. This CDR3 is built from 14 residues. The V and J ends lost 1 base and 4 bases, in that order; junction bases with no gene match: 3. Germline V gene lookup returns CDR1 MNHNS and CDR2 SASEGT. As DNA, the CDR3 is TGTGCCAGCAGTGAAGTACAGGGGACCTATGGCTACACCTTC. This codes for CASSEVQGTYGYTF.

The chain couples TRBV27 to TRBJ1-3, with a possible D match to TRBD1 (5 bases). Trimming removed 2 bases from V and 0 bases from J, with 8 bases in between. There are 15 residues in the CDR3. In germline, CDR1 is MNHEY, CDR2 SMNVEV (reference sequence). The CDR3 sequence: CASSLAGPSGNTIYF. The CDR3 bases are TGTGCCAGCAGTTTAGCAGGGCCCTCTGGAAACACCATATATTTT.

V is TRBV21-1 and J is TRBJ1-2. TRBV21-1 is termed a pseudogene. The CDR3 sequence is 16 residues long. CDR3 sequence: CASSIRGEQSNYGYTF. CDR3 DNA sequence: TGTGCCAGCAGCATTAGAGGAGAACAGAGTAACTATGGCTACACCTTC.